This is a list of T cell receptor beta chains from one sample in a study of blood T cell repertoires in COVID-19. The table came from immunoSEQ multiplex PCR; TCRdb's copy has only in-frame clones and leaves some out. This repertoire shows around 30,000 clones, more than 70% found once; its top ten account for 16%. The specimen was peripheral blood. These receptors were taken from a human donor in a cohort sampled during active COVID-19. Each CDR3 is given with its conserved first and last residue. D genes are given only for firm matches. A clone size is listed for some rows: how often the clone was seen (once, few, many), or a class if it is expanded.

CDR3 protein,CDR3 DNA,D gene,J gene,V gene,CDR3 length,clone size
CASSQGRTGRYDGYTF,TGTGCCAGCAGCCAAGGGAGGACAGGACGGTACGATGGCTACACCTTC,TRBD1,TRBJ1-2,TRBV4-2,16,NA
CASSPGTSAYYEQYF,TGCGCCAGCAGCCCCGGGACTAGCGCCTACTACGAGCAGTACTTC,TRBD2,TRBJ2-7,TRBV5-1,15,NA
CASSTWTEPGNTIYF,TGTGCCAGCAGTACATGGACAGAACCTGGAAACACCATATATTTT,NA,TRBJ1-3,TRBV27,15,NA
CASSQDFSTGYGYTF,TGTGCCAGCAGCCAAGATTTCTCCACAGGCTATGGCTACACCTTC,NA,TRBJ1-2,TRBV4-2,15,few
CASSIQGLGSNQPQHF,TGTGCCAGTAGTATCCAGGGGCTAGGGAGCAATCAGCCCCAGCATTTT,NA,TRBJ1-5,TRBV19,16,once
CASSYGDRQPNTEAFF,TGTGCCAGCAGTTACGGAGACAGGCAACCCAACACTGAAGCTTTCTTT,NA,TRBJ1-1,TRBV6-8,16,NA
CAWQLNLGEKLFF,TGTGCGTGGCAACTAAACTTGGGTGAAAAACTGTTTTTT,NA,TRBJ1-4,TRBV7-9,13,NA
CASSQSSGAPLHF,TGCGCCAGCAGTCAATCCTCGGGAGCACCCCTCCACTTT,NA,TRBJ1-6,TRBV23-1,13,NA
CASRPGLANTGELFF,TGTGCCAGTAGACCGGGACTAGCGAACACCGGGGAGCTGTTTTTT,TRBD2,TRBJ2-2,TRBV19,15,once
CASSQGERVGEQFF,TGTGCCAGCAGCCAAGGGGAGCGAGTGGGTGAGCAGTTCTTC,NA,TRBJ2-1,TRBV4-2,14,NA
CASSLSVAGVSDTQYF,TGTGCCAGCAGCTTGTCGGTAGCGGGAGTGTCAGATACGCAGTATTTT,TRBD2,TRBJ2-3,TRBV5-8,16,NA
CASSQDMETQYF,TGTGCCAGCAGCCAAGATATGGAGACCCAGTACTTC,NA,TRBJ2-5,TRBV3-1/TRBV3-2,12,NA
CASSYPERGGKETQYF,TGTGCCAGCAGTTACCCGGAGCGGGGGGGAAAAGAGACCCAGTACTTC,TRBD2,TRBJ2-5,TRBV6-6,16,NA
CSASKAGGADEQYF,TGCAGTGCTAGTAAGGCGGGAGGGGCGGACGAGCAGTACTTC,TRBD2,TRBJ2-7,TRBV20-1,14,NA
CSASTTGTGINYGYTF,TGCAGTGCTAGTACTACCGGGACAGGGATAAACTATGGCTACACCTTC,TRBD1,TRBJ1-2,TRBV20-1,16,NA
CATSSNNDRLRSEQYF,TGTGCCACCAGCTCAAACAACGACAGGTTGCGTTCCGAGCAGTACTTC,NA,TRBJ2-7,TRBV15,16,NA
CASSPTAGGMETQYF,TGTGCCAGCAGCCCGACAGCGGGGGGGATGGAGACCCAGTACTTC,TRBD2,TRBJ2-5,TRBV5-6,15,NA
CASSYAGAPTEAFF,TGTGCCAGCAGTTACGCGGGGGCGCCGACTGAAGCTTTCTTT,NA,TRBJ1-1,TRBV6-5,14,NA
CASSKFQAGAKYF,TGTGCCAGCAGCAAATTTCAAGCGGGGGCCAAGTACTTC,TRBD2,TRBJ2-7,TRBV5-6,13,NA
CASSPRGTFQETQYF,TGTGCCAGCAGCCCGCGGGGGACATTCCAAGAGACCCAGTACTTC,NA,TRBJ2-5,TRBV3-1/TRBV3-2,15,NA
CASSRQYGDTEAFF,TGTGCCAGCTCACGTCAGTATGGAGACACTGAAGCTTTCTTT,NA,TRBJ1-1,TRBV18,14,NA
CASSSQAGLNEQFF,TGCGCCAGCAGCTCCCAGGCAGGACTCAATGAGCAGTTCTTC,NA,TRBJ2-1,TRBV5-1,14,NA
CASSLNSGDETQYF,TGTGCCAGCAGCTTAAATAGCGGGGATGAGACCCAGTACTTC,TRBD2,TRBJ2-5,TRBV7-7,14,NA
CASRERGGGQDTQYF,TGTGCCAGCAGGGAGCGGGGGGGCGGACAAGATACGCAGTATTTT,TRBD2,TRBJ2-3,TRBV2,15,NA
CASSLSQGGGEKLFF,TGTGCCAGCAGCTTATCGCAGGGAGGGGGGGAAAAACTGTTTTTT,NA,TRBJ1-4,TRBV7-2,15,NA